Below, one T cell receptor (beta chain) is given with its context. Its target antigen remains unknown. The record has no base qualities; no much larger clone is one base away. The source of the sample is a study of T cells in localized non-small cell lung cancer (dated by TCRdb to the early 2020s). Concerning the study at large: T cell repertoires of a few hundred early-stage NSCLC patients were analyzed, with tumors being compared against uninvolved tumor-adjacent lungs. A mean age of approximately 66 years was recorded for the NSCLC patients, of whom around 140 were male and around 100 were female. All 240 or so NSCLC patients in the cohort were treatment-naive and had localized lung tumors that were resected.

Points the paper makes about the study in general: Of the top 100 tumor clones, a median of approximately 60 were detected in paired uninvolved adjacent lung; under 35 were also among that lung's top 100. Longer overall survival was associated with higher blood T cell density, whereas shorter survival was associated with higher adjacent-lung clonality. Because the study design was exploratory, TCR variables were selected using unadjusted p-values without false-discovery rate correction. Because multi-region sequencing of the tumors was not done, intratumor heterogeneity could not be ruled out. Uninvolved tumor-adjacent lung showed the highest T cell clonality, higher than tumor, which suggests more focused antigenic responses in the adjacent lung.

The germline V gene supplies CDR1 MGHRA and CDR2 YSYEKL. From V the trimming removes 4 bases and from J it removes 0 bases, while the gene matches leave 8 bases of the junction unaccounted for. Reading from cysteine to phenylalanine, the CDR3 counts 16 amino acids. Just CDR3 DNA is preserved here, 48 bases in frame from base 1. TCR beta CDR3 regions were sequenced from DNA using the immunoSEQ Assay. The original pipeline was this. T cell density was computed as TCR beta template counts normalized to usable DNA estimated by amplifying housekeeping genes. The preseqR package was used to estimate richness by extrapolating to 400,000 templates for PBMC samples and to 120,000 templates for tissue samples. Clonality was taken to be one minus Pielou's evenness. Tissue-enriched TCRs were identified through differential abundance testing performed on productive amino-acid clonotypes, with a minimum total count of 5 and an alpha of 0.1. Repertoire overlap between compartments was quantified with the Jaccard Index and Morisita Overlap Index. GLIPH grouped TCR beta CDR3s together with public tetramer-defined viral CDR3s, and a viral motif had to include at least three viral sequences and also show V-gene enrichment. Entries here come from immuneACCESS through TCRdb and include only in-frame sequences with V and J called. Some clones fail to appear in such tables; in the studies checked, an unresolved V gene covers under half of the shortfall, and the cause of the remainder is unknown. V and J calls and clone size come straight from that table; D and trimming were deduced from the DNA. The sample data list tens of thousands of clones, and 87% of these were observed just once. Jointly, the top ten make up about 16% of the sample.

At diagnosis, tumor, uninvolved tumor-adjacent lung and peripheral blood were collected and then preserved as a mix of FFPE and fresh-frozen material. For TCR repertoire profiling, blood samples were analyzed as peripheral blood mononuclear cells. Sample: peripheral blood, taken before any cancer treatment. The V and J genes are TRBV4-1 and TRBJ2-7, with TRBD1 identical over 8 junction bases. The sequence was obtained from a man aged 35-69 years with stage I squamous cell lung carcinoma. The CDR3 region has the sequence CASSLTRGPSSYEQYF. The nucleotides read TGCGCCAGCAGCCTTACCAGGGGGCCGAGCTCCTACGAGCAGTACTTC.